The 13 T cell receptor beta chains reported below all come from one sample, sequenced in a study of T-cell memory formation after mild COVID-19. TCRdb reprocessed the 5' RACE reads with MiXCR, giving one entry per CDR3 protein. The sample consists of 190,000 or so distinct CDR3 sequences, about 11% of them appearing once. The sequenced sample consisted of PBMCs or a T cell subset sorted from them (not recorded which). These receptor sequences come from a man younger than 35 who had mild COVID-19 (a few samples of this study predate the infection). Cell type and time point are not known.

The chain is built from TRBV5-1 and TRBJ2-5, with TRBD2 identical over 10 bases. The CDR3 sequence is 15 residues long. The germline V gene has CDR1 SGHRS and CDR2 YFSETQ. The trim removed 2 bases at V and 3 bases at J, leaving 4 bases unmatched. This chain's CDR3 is CASSLYGTSEETQYF. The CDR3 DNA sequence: TGCGCCAGCAGCTTATACGGGACTAGCGAAGAGACCCAGTACTTC.

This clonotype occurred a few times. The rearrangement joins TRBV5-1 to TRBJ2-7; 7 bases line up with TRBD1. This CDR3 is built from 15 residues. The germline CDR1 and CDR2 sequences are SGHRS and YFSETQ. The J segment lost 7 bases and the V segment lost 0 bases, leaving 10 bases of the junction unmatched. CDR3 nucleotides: TGCGCCAGCAGCTTGGAAGGGGGCAAGGAGAGAGAGCAGTACTTC. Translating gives CASSLEGGKEREQYF. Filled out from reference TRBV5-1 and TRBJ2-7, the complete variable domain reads KAGVTQTPRYLIKTRGQQVTLSCSPISGHRSVSWYQQTPGQGLQFLFEYFSETQRNKGNFPGRFSGRQFSNSRSEMNVSTLELGDSALYLCASSLEGGKEREQYFGPGTRLTVT.

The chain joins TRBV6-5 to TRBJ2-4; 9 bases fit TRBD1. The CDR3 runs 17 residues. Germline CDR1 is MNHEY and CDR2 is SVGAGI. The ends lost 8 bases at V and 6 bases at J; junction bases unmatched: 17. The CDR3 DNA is TGTGCCAGCGCACGACCGGGACAGGGTCCCCTCGGAAACATTCAGTACTTC. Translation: CASARPGQGPLGNIQYF.

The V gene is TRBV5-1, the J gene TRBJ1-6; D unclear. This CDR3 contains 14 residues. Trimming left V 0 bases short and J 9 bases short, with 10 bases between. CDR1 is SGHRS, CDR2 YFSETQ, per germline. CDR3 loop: CASSLDKVASPLHF. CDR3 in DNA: TGCGCCAGCAGCTTGGACAAGGTGGCTTCACCCCTCCACTTT.

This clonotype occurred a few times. The CDR3 DNA sequence: TGCGCCAGCAGCCAAGATTCGAACGTTGGGCTAGCGGACTCCTCCACCGGGGAGCTGTTTTTT. This codes for CASSQDSNVGLADSSTGELFF. V gene TRBV4-3 combines with J gene TRBJ2-2; 7 bases map to TRBD2. Germline-derived CDR1 and CDR2 are LGHNA and YSLEER. There are 21 residues in the CDR3. V gave up 0 bases and J gave up 4 bases; unmatched junction bases: 20.

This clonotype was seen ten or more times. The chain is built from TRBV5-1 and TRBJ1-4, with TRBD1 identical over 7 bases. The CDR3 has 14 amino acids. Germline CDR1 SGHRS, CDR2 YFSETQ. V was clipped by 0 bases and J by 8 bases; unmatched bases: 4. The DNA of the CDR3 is TGCGCCAGCAGCTTGGAGGGGGCGCGGGAAAAACTGTTTTTT. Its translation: CASSLEGAREKLFF.

In DNA form, the CDR3 reads TGCGCCAGCAGTGAGTCGGCCCCAGATACGCAGTATTTT. Translating gives CASSESAPDTQYF. The chain combines TRBV10-1 with TRBJ2-3; D is ambiguous. The germline V and J ends were trimmed by 0 bases and 4 bases, with 5 bases remaining between them. Per the germline V gene, CDR1 is WNHNN and CDR2 is SYGVQD (reference sequence). The CDR3 loop spans 13 amino acids.

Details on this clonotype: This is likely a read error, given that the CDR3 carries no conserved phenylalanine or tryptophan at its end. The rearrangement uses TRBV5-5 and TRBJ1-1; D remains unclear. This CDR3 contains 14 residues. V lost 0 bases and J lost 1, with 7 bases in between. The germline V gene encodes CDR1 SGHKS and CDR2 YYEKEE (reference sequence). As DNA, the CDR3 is TGTGCCAGCAGCTTGGGTCCAGGGAACACTGAAGCTTTCATT. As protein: CASSLGPGNTEAFI.

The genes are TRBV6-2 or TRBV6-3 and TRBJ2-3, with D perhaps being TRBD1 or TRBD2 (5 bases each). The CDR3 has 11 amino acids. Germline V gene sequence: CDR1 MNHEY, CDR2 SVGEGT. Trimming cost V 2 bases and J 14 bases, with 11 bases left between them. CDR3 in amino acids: CASSYRGSTYF. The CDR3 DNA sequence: TGTGCCAGCAGTTACCGGGGCAGTACGTATTTT.

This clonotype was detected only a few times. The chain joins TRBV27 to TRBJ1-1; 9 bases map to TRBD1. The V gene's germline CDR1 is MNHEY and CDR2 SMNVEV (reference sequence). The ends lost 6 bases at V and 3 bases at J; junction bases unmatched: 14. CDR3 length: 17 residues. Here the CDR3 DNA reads TGTGCCAGCAGCCGGAGACTCGGACAGGGGAGATACACTGAAGCTTTCTTT. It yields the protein CASSRRLGQGRYTEAFF.

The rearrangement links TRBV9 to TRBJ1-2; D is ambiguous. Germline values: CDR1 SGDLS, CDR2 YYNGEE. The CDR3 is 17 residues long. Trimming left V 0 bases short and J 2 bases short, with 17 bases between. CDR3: CASSVARARTKNYGYTF. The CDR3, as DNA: TGTGCCAGCAGCGTAGCGCGGGCCCGAACCAAAAACTATGGCTACACCTTC.

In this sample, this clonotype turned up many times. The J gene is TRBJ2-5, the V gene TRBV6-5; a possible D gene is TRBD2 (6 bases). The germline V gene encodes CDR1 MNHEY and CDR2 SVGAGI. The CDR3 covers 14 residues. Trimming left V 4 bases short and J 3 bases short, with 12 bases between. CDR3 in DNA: TGTGCCAGCAGTTCCCCTCCGGGAGAAGAGACCCAGTACTTC. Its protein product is CASSSPPGEETQYF.

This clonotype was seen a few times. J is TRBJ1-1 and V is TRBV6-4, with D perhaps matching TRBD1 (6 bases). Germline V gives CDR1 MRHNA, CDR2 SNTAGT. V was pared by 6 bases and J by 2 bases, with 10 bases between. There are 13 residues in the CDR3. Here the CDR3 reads CASRRGTNTEAFF. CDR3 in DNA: TGTGCCAGCAGGAGGGGGACTAACACTGAAGCTTTCTTT.